The rows below give T cell receptor beta chains drawn from one sample of a study of human T cells and chemical hapten exposure. One entry per CDR3 protein results from TCRdb running MiXCR on the RACE reads. Among about 54,000 distinct CDR3 sequences listed, around 10% were seen once. The material was whole blood, obtained in connection with sensitization to the hapten diphenylcyclopropenone (DPC). The receptors shown here come from a woman aged 45-65 years with alopecia areata. Some clones in this sample may be carry-over from other donors' samples. The CDR3 runs from the conserved cysteine through the conserved F or W. A D gene is named only where the DNA matches it firmly.

D	length	V	CDR3
-	16	TRBV18	CASSRPGEGSFYEQYF
TRBD1	16	TRBV6-2/TRBV6-3	CASNKYQTGFVAEQYF
-	13	TRBV6-5	CASSRGRYNEQFF
TRBD1	13	TRBV7-2	CASSPRQGEKLFF
TRBD1	14	TRBV6-2/TRBV6-3	CASRTGQGGGEQFF
-	16	TRBV20-1	CSARDWASSYNSPLHF
-	13	TRBV6-5	CASSYSRETEAFF
-	15	TRBV20-1	CSAPAAPGTGNTIYF
TRBD1	15	TRBV11-2	CASSARDRHQETQYF
TRBD2	16	TRBV6-2/TRBV6-3	CASSDGTSESRDTQYF
-	14	TRBV29-1	CSVGPLGAKNIQYF
-	14	TRBV4-1	CASSLGVNQETQYF
-	11	TRBV28	CASSSHYEQYF
-	13	TRBV5-4	CASATDGNYGYTF
TRBD1	15	TRBV5-1	CASSSGQGETYEQYF
-	14	TRBV5-1	CASRIGSSSYEQYF
-	13	TRBV7-2	CASSLGSGSIQYF
TRBD2	18	TRBV10-3	CAIMPGTSGVRATDTQYF
TRBD1	14	TRBV5-1	CASSTGTVYNEQFF
-	14	TRBV7-2	CASSLGGDSYEQYF
-	15	TRBV6-4	CASSRQGTAASEQFF
-	14	TRBV7-2	CASSLQEGLKKLFF
-	12	TRBV11-2	CASSLTQETQYF
-	13	TRBV7-9	CASSVEAKETQYF
-	16	TRBV6-2/TRBV6-3	CASSYEGTTGANVLTF
TRBD2	15	TRBV3-1	CASSQLTSGRKRQFF
-	16	TRBV7-8	CASSLDWGWTDNEQFF
-	13	TRBV20-1	CSATGDSVYEQYF
-	15	TRBV20-1	CSARDSGFGTDTQYF
-	14	TRBV18	CASSPGRSPETQYF
-	14	TRBV4-1	CASSPRGLSYGYTF
TRBD2	21	TRBV12-3/TRBV12-4	CASSRIAAGGKKIANTGELFF
TRBD2	15	TRBV6-5	CASSALGGRADTQYF
-	14	TRBV9	CASSADPRPDTQYF
-	13	TRBV18	CASSADTAYEQYF
-	14	TRBV18	CASSPPRTTGTQYF
TRBD2	16	TRBV27	CASSAAGEGGTDTQYF
-	13	TRBV6-2/TRBV6-3	CASSPLPVTEAFF
-	14	TRBV7-2	CASSSPPKWGIQYF
-	11	TRBV2	CASQRNTEAFF
-	21	TRBV6-5	CASSYSPFAAWGARMNTEAFF
TRBD1	16	TRBV12-3/TRBV12-4	CASSGRRQGPGNTIYF
-	14	TRBV18	CASSPWGDNQPQHF
-	16	TRBV5-5	CASSLAGAGDRDTIYF
-	10	TRBV29-1	CSGQDHEQYF
-	16	TRBV5-1	CASSLAGGRLPDTQYF
-	14	TRBV3-1	CASSQRESYNEQFF
TRBD1	18	TRBV20-1	CSARGTGQGRAQIEKLFF
-	13	TRBV29-1	CSVSGIAGQPQHF
-	12	TRBV28	CASRNSQETQYF
TRBD1	13	TRBV6-6	CASSRQGYQPQHF
-	11	TRBV2	CASSTPGLQFF
-	15	TRBV27	CASSPRLGANTEAFF
-	10	TRBV19	CASGKVTQYF
-	15	TRBV4-1	CASSLQGGIAGELFF